This T cell receptor (beta chain) was captured in a study of T-cell reconstitution after alpha-beta-depleted transplantation in children. Construction of the TCRbeta library involved unique molecular identifiers. From the PCR reads, TCRdb called clonotypes with MiXCR, one entry per CDR3 protein. The data contain 300,000 to 400,000 distinct CDR3 sequences, around 15% of them singletons. Overall study findings and caveats: The main origin of T-cell counts and diversity one year after transplant was newly produced T cells.

A word on this clonotype: Antigen unknown.

The CDR3 has 19 amino acids. The germline gives CDR1 MNHEY, CDR2 SVGEGT. V shed 7 bases and J 10 bases; nucleotides not matched to a gene: 23. Source: PBMCs, mostly from graft donor cells, taken 360 days after TCRalphabeta/CD19-depleted stem cell transplant. The chain recombines TRBV6-2 or TRBV6-3 with TRBJ2-1, with 12 bases identical to TRBD2. This clonotype was obtained from a male patient aged 2 to 10 who had a stem cell transplant for acute lymphoblastic leukemia, so the T cells may come from the graft donor. CDR3 region: CASKRGGGSRLAGVSEQFF. The CDR3 bases are TGTGCCAGCAAAAGGGGCGGGGGCTCCCGACTAGCGGGAGTTAGCGAGCAGTTCTTC.